This is a list of T cell receptor beta chains from one sample in a study of cytomegalovirus exposure and HLA in healthy donors. Sequencing used immunoSEQ multiplex PCR; TCRdb keeps in-frame clones, though not all of them. The sample lists some 250,000 clones, more than 75% occurring once. The specimen was PBMCs. The receptors stem from a woman aged 25 to 39 in good health and CMV-seropositive. Both conserved end residues are part of each CDR3. The order of the fields is clone size, J gene, V gene, D gene, CDR3 protein, CDR3 DNA. D genes are given only for firm matches. The listing skips clone size in some rows; elsewhere it reads once, few, many or a size class.

clone size: NA; J gene: TRBJ1-5; V gene: TRBV5-8; D gene: NA; CDR3 protein: CASRLRDTNQPQHF; CDR3 DNA: TGTGCCAGCAGGCTCCGGGACACCAATCAGCCCCAGCATTTT
clone size: few; J gene: TRBJ1-1; V gene: TRBV2; D gene: TRBD1; CDR3 protein: CASSGPDRVPEAFF; CDR3 DNA: TGTGCCAGCAGTGGGCCGGACAGGGTCCCTGAAGCTTTCTTT
clone size: NA; J gene: TRBJ2-3; V gene: TRBV27; D gene: NA; CDR3 protein: CAPPTGASGFTDTQYF; CDR3 DNA: TGTGCCCCCCCGACAGGGGCTAGCGGTTTCACAGATACGCAGTATTTT
clone size: once; J gene: TRBJ1-1; V gene: TRBV28; D gene: NA; CDR3 protein: CASSLGGGMGTEAFF; CDR3 DNA: TGTGCCAGCAGTTTAGGGGGGGGAATGGGCACTGAAGCTTTCTTT
clone size: NA; J gene: TRBJ1-4; V gene: TRBV27; D gene: NA; CDR3 protein: CASSGPIGKLFF; CDR3 DNA: TGTGCCAGCAGTGGGCCGATCGGAAAACTGTTTTTT
clone size: NA; J gene: TRBJ2-7; V gene: TRBV30; D gene: NA; CDR3 protein: CAWSKTFDTYEQYF; CDR3 DNA: TGTGCCTGGAGTAAAACATTCGACACCTACGAGCAGTACTTC
clone size: few; J gene: TRBJ1-5; V gene: TRBV6-1; D gene: TRBD1; CDR3 protein: CASSETGMGQPQHF; CDR3 DNA: TGTGCCAGCAGCGAGACAGGGATGGGCCAGCCCCAGCATTTT
clone size: few; J gene: TRBJ1-5; V gene: TRBV2; D gene: NA; CDR3 protein: CASSGTDSNQPQHF; CDR3 DNA: TGTGCCAGCAGTGGGACAGACAGCAATCAGCCCCAGCATTTT
clone size: NA; J gene: TRBJ2-1; V gene: TRBV5-1; D gene: TRBD2; CDR3 protein: CASSLAAGDQHEQFF; CDR3 DNA: TGCGCCAGCAGCTTGGCGGCGGGGGACCAGCATGAGCAGTTCTTC
clone size: NA; J gene: TRBJ1-2; V gene: TRBV30; D gene: NA; CDR3 protein: CAWSDGSGATF; CDR3 DNA: TGTGCCTGGAGTGATGGCAGTGGGGCCACCTTC
clone size: NA; J gene: TRBJ2-7; V gene: TRBV19; D gene: NA; CDR3 protein: CASSIDVTVYSYEQYF; CDR3 DNA: TGTGCCAGTAGTATAGATGTTACAGTATACTCCTACGAGCAGTACTTC
clone size: NA; J gene: TRBJ2-3; V gene: TRBV6-1; D gene: NA; CDR3 protein: CASSEAVYRRDTQYF; CDR3 DNA: TGTGCCAGCAGTGAGGCAGTTTACAGACGGGATACGCAGTATTTT
clone size: NA; J gene: TRBJ2-7; V gene: TRBV6-4; D gene: TRBD1; CDR3 protein: CASSPNFGTGPYEQYF; CDR3 DNA: TGTGCCAGCAGTCCCAACTTCGGGACAGGTCCATACGAGCAGTACTTC
clone size: NA; J gene: TRBJ1-1; V gene: TRBV5-4; D gene: NA; CDR3 protein: CASSLDTSSGAFF; CDR3 DNA: TGTGCCAGCAGCTTGGACACCTCCTCGGGGGCTTTCTTT
clone size: NA; J gene: TRBJ2-7; V gene: TRBV9; D gene: NA; CDR3 protein: CASSVGSTGQAYEQYF; CDR3 DNA: TGTGCCAGCAGCGTAGGGTCTACAGGGCAAGCCTACGAGCAGTACTTC
clone size: NA; J gene: TRBJ2-7; V gene: TRBV18; D gene: TRBD2; CDR3 protein: CASSPRGGKGNYEQYF; CDR3 DNA: TGTGCCAGCTCACCCCGGGGGGGTAAGGGGAACTACGAGCAGTACTTC
clone size: NA; J gene: TRBJ2-2; V gene: TRBV19; D gene: NA; CDR3 protein: CASKGGDRELFF; CDR3 DNA: TGTGCCAGCAAAGGGGGGGACAGGGAGCTGTTTTTT
clone size: NA; J gene: TRBJ2-7; V gene: TRBV19; D gene: NA; CDR3 protein: CASSVIGGPYEQYF; CDR3 DNA: TGTGCCAGTAGTGTGATCGGTGGGCCCTACGAGCAGTACTTC
clone size: NA; J gene: TRBJ2-1; V gene: TRBV27; D gene: NA; CDR3 protein: CASSPGATGQAYNEQFF; CDR3 DNA: TGTGCCAGCAGTCCAGGAGCCACGGGACAAGCCTACAATGAGCAGTTCTTC
clone size: NA; J gene: TRBJ2-1; V gene: TRBV27; D gene: NA; CDR3 protein: CASSFRAGLSSYNEQFF; CDR3 DNA: TGTGCCAGCAGTTTCCGCGCAGGTCTCAGCTCCTACAATGAGCAGTTCTTC
clone size: NA; J gene: TRBJ2-5; V gene: TRBV14; D gene: TRBD2; CDR3 protein: CASSEGLAGGQETQYF; CDR3 DNA: TGTGCCAGCAGCGAGGGACTAGCGGGAGGCCAAGAGACCCAGTACTTC
clone size: NA; J gene: TRBJ1-5; V gene: TRBV6-4; D gene: NA; CDR3 protein: CASSDIQGQPQHF; CDR3 DNA: TGTGCCAGCAGTGACATCCAGGGCCAGCCCCAGCATTTT
clone size: NA; J gene: TRBJ2-7; V gene: TRBV27; D gene: TRBD2; CDR3 protein: CASSPLAGDAYEQYF; CDR3 DNA: TGTGCCAGCAGTCCTCTAGCGGGAGACGCTTACGAGCAGTACTTC
clone size: few; J gene: TRBJ1-5; V gene: TRBV5-1; D gene: TRBD1; CDR3 protein: CASSPGTANQPQHF; CDR3 DNA: TGCGCCAGCAGCCCCGGGACAGCAAATCAGCCCCAGCATTTT
clone size: NA; J gene: TRBJ1-2; V gene: TRBV6-1; D gene: TRBD1; CDR3 protein: CASSVDRTGGYTF; CDR3 DNA: TGTGCCAGCAGTGTAGACAGGACAGGAGGCTACACCTTC
clone size: NA; J gene: TRBJ2-1; V gene: TRBV5-1; D gene: NA; CDR3 protein: CASSPEAGTYNEQFF; CDR3 DNA: TGCGCCAGCAGTCCAGAAGCGGGCACGTACAATGAGCAGTTCTTC
clone size: NA; J gene: TRBJ2-1; V gene: TRBV5-1; D gene: TRBD2; CDR3 protein: CASSSGLAVSVEQFF; CDR3 DNA: TGCGCCAGCAGCTCAGGACTAGCGGTTAGTGTTGAGCAGTTCTTC
clone size: NA; J gene: TRBJ1-4; V gene: TRBV4-2; D gene: NA; CDR3 protein: CASSQDVVSGVDEKLFF; CDR3 DNA: TGTGCCAGCAGCCAAGATGTTGTTTCGGGGGTTGACGAAAAACTGTTTTTT
clone size: NA; J gene: TRBJ2-2; V gene: TRBV11-2; D gene: TRBD1; CDR3 protein: CASSLRDRGSTGELFF; CDR3 DNA: TGTGCCAGCAGCCTAAGGGACAGGGGATCCACCGGGGAGCTGTTTTTT
clone size: once; J gene: TRBJ1-4; V gene: TRBV27; D gene: TRBD1; CDR3 protein: CANPGTGGEKLFF; CDR3 DNA: TGTGCCAACCCGGGGACAGGAGGTGAAAAACTGTTTTTT
clone size: few; J gene: TRBJ2-7; V gene: TRBV27; D gene: TRBD2; CDR3 protein: CASTPDLAGDGEQYF; CDR3 DNA: TGTGCCAGCACCCCCGATCTAGCGGGAGATGGGGAGCAGTACTTC
clone size: once; J gene: TRBJ2-1; V gene: TRBV4-1; D gene: TRBD2; CDR3 protein: CASSQTSDYNEQFF; CDR3 DNA: TGCGCCAGCAGCCAAACTAGCGACTACAATGAGCAGTTCTTC
clone size: NA; J gene: TRBJ1-4; V gene: TRBV5-1; D gene: NA; CDR3 protein: CASSPSTNEKLFF; CDR3 DNA: TGCGCCAGCAGCCCTTCAACTAATGAAAAACTGTTTTTT
clone size: NA; J gene: TRBJ2-7; V gene: TRBV6-6; D gene: TRBD2; CDR3 protein: CASTKGGDQRSGEQYF; CDR3 DNA: TGTGCCAGCACTAAGGGAGGGGACCAGCGTTCGGGGGAGCAGTACTTC
clone size: NA; J gene: TRBJ2-7; V gene: TRBV5-4; D gene: TRBD2; CDR3 protein: CASSLVGLAGHEQYF; CDR3 DNA: TGTGCCAGCAGCTTGGTGGGACTAGCGGGACACGAGCAGTACTTC
clone size: NA; J gene: TRBJ2-3; V gene: TRBV5-6; D gene: TRBD1; CDR3 protein: CASSRAGTEISDTQYF; CDR3 DNA: TGTGCCAGCAGCCGTGCTGGGACAGAGATTTCAGATACGCAGTATTTT